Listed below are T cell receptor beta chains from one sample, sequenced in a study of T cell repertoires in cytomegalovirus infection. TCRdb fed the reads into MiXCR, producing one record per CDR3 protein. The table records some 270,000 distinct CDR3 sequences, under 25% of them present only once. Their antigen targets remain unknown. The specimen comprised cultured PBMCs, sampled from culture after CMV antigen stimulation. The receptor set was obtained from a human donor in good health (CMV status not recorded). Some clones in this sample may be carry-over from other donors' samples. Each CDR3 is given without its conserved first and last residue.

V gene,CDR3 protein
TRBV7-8,ASSSRTGDGYT
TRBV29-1,SVSPSAGANVLT
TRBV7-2,ASSFTGQRNTGELF
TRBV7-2,ASSFHAEQF
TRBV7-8,ASSLARAGGPEAF
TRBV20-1,SARDLYGYT
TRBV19,ASSVPLAASYNEQF
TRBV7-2,ASSPGLIHEKLF
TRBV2,ASSSETGDTEAF
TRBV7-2,ASRPGQGSNEQF
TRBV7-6,ASSLATGTTNEQY
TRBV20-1,SARLAGDTGELF
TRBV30,AWSVRRLAGENEQF
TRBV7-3,ASSLTGARDTEAF
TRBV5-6,ASSGFNEQF
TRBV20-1,SARGRTVSNQPQH
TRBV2,ASVGVGRSEQF
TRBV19,ASSIRGQVGYT
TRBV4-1,ASSQAADEAF
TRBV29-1,SVQGGLYNEQF
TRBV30,AWRGTGGHYGYT
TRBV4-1,ASSQAIRTDTQY
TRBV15,ATSRDRGAGGPKETQY
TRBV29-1,SVDSADTQY
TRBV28,ASTATFEVRPWAF
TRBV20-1,SASPSQVETQY
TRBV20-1,SARDHSSGSQQETQY
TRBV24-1,ATGGLAEPNEQF
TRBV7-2,ASSLNPGPNYEQY
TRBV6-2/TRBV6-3,ASSYQAVNTEAF
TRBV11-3,ASTPQGFTEAF
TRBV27,ASSLIRTGAYGYT
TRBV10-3,AISEWTGTNYGYT
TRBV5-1,ASSLLAGASETQY
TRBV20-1,SAPRDIDQPQH
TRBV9,ASSSGSLTF
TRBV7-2,ASSLAREGEQF
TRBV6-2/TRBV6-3,ASSTVGAPDTEAF
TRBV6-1,ASSRHGADETQY
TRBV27,ASSSRGGGANVLT
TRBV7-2,ASSPLGPFGNTIY
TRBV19,ATTRDSVGYGYT
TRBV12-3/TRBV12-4,ASRPDRGRRTEAF
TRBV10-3,AIRADTSAF